The present entry profiles one TCR beta chain with its context. Its target is not known. The sample belongs to a study of graft-versus-host responses after intestinal transplantation. Sequencing used immunoSEQ multiplex PCR; TCRdb keeps in-frame clones, though not all of them. The sample contains 50,000 to 75,000 clones, roughly nine tenths of which appear only once. From germline, CDR1 is SGHAT and CDR2 FQNNGV. The V gene end was trimmed by 3 bases and the J gene end by 6 bases; junction bases not matched to a gene: 11. This CDR3 is built from 16 residues. The chain employs TRBV11-2 and TRBJ2-3, with 8 bases lining up with TRBD2. Sample: unstimulated CD8+ T cells sorted from spleen or lymph node cells, taken before transplant. This TCR derives from a human donor who was the organ donor for an intestinal transplant. CDR3 residues: CASSFSSREGRDTQYF. In DNA form, the CDR3 reads TGTGCCAGCAGCTTTTCCTCCCGGGAGGGCCGGGATACGCAGTATTTT.